The clone carrying this T cell receptor (beta chain) was counted between two and nine times. The antigen is undetermined. The data are from a study of T cells in localized non-small cell lung cancer. Study-wide results and limits: Out of the top 100 tumor clones, a median roughly 58 were seen in adjacent lung. The tumor had only one region sequenced, so heterogeneity remains possible. Higher adjacent-lung clonality was associated with shorter survival. The highest T cell clonality was in uninvolved adjacent lung, above tumor.

Sequenced by immunoSEQ multiplex PCR; TCRdb stores in-frame clones only, minus some. The sample carries about a thousand clones, 15% to 20% recorded once. From germline, CDR1 is SQVTM and CDR2 ANQGSEA. Germline trimming cut 4 bases from V and 6 bases from J; bases unmatched to any gene: 6. This CDR3 region has 13 residues. The receptor's source is a man aged 35-75 years with stage II squamous cell lung carcinoma. The sample consisted of lung tumor tissue, taken before any cancer treatment. V gene TRBV29-1 combines with J gene TRBJ2-7, with 10 bases matching TRBD1. The CDR3 DNA follows: TGCAGCGTTGCGGGACAGGGGATGGGCGAGCAGTACTTC. Its protein product is CSVAGQGMGEQYF.